The 14 T cell receptor beta chains listed next were all sequenced from one sample in a study of T cell responses to AZD1222 COVID-19 vaccine. Produced via immunoSEQ multiplex PCR; TCRdb's table is partial and in-frame only. This repertoire shows about 130,000 clones, 93% found once; its top ten account for about 0.91%. The sample was peripheral blood, taken on day 0 of AZD1222 vaccination. These receptors originate from an adult in good health.

The chain is built from TRBV28 and TRBJ2-5; perhaps TRBD2 as D (6 bases). The CDR3 sequence is 13 residues long. V was cut by 2 bases and J by 5 bases, with 9 bases left in between. In germline, CDR1 is MDHEN, CDR2 SYDVKM. The DNA of the CDR3 is TGTGCCAGCAGTTTAGGAGGGGACGAGACCCAGTACTTC. As protein: CASSLGGDETQYF.

This chain links TRBV11-3 with TRBJ1-6, with D perhaps matching TRBD1 (5 bases). CDR1 is SGHNT and CDR2 is YENEEA in the germline V gene. The CDR3 is 19 amino acids. Trimming removed 0 bases at V and 4 bases at J, with 19 bases between. The CDR3 reads CASSLDRGMAKNYNSPLHF. The CDR3 nucleotides read TGTGCCAGCAGCTTAGATAGGGGTATGGCCAAGAATTATAATTCACCCCTCCACTTT. The whole variable domain, remainder taken from reference TRBV11-3 and TRBJ1-6, is EAGVVQSPRYKIIEKKQPVAFWCNPISGHNTLYWYLQNLGQGPELLIRYENEEAVDDSQLPKDRFSAERLKGVDSTLKIQPAELGDSAVYLCASSLDRGMAKNYNSPLHFGNGTRLTVT.

The chain carries TRBV6-1 and TRBJ1-1; D is possibly TRBD1 (5 bases). Trimming stripped 0 bases from V and 1 base from J, with 12 bases between. CDR1 MNHNS and CDR2 SASEGT come from the germline V gene. This CDR3 region has 16 residues. The CDR3 spells CASSEAEGVGNTEAFF. The CDR3 coding sequence is TGTGCCAGCAGTGAAGCTGAAGGGGTTGGGAACACTGAAGCTTTCTTT.

The genes are TRBV5-1 and TRBJ2-4; 8 nucleotides match TRBD1. The CDR3 spans 15 residues. The germline V gene encodes CDR1 SGHRS and CDR2 YFSETQ. With 3 bases clipped from V and 9 bases from J, the junction kept 11 bases outside the gene matches. For the CDR3, the DNA is TGCGCCAGCAGCTCGGCCGGGACAGGTGTAAGCATTCAGTACTTC. Its translation: CASSSAGTGVSIQYF.

The V call is TRBV7-2, the J call TRBJ1-2, with D tentatively TRBD1 (5 bases). V lost 1 base and J 0 bases, leaving 15 bases between the germline ends. This CDR3 spans 17 amino acids. CDR1 SGHTA and CDR2 FQGNSA come from the germline V gene. DNA for the CDR3: TGTGCCAGCAGCTTAGGGGCGGGGCTCCTAACTAACTATGGCTACACCTTC. Its translation is CASSLGAGLLTNYGYTF.

The DNA for the CDR3 is TGTGCCAGCACGGACTTCTACTCCGCTAACTATGGCTACACCTTC. This encodes CASTDFYSANYGYTF. The chain has TRBV5-4 and TRBJ1-2; D is unresolved. V lost 6 bases and J 0 bases, leaving 15 bases between the germline ends. CDR1 and CDR2 (germline): SGHNT, YYREEE (reference sequence). The CDR3 covers 15 residues.

The gene calls are TRBV9 and TRBJ2-3; TRBD2 matches at 8 bases. The J segment lost 2 bases and the V segment lost 1 base, leaving 3 bases of the junction unmatched. The CDR3 extends over 15 amino acids. Germline CDR1 is SGDLS and CDR2 is YYNGEE. CDR3 DNA sequence: TGTGCCAGCAGCGTAAGCGGGGGACTCACAGATACGCAGTATTTT. It encodes CASSVSGGLTDTQYF.

CDR3 nucleotides: TGTGCCACCAGCAGAGGGGGGAACACTGAAGCTTTCTTT. It encodes CATSRGGNTEAFF. The chain has TRBV15 and TRBJ1-1; D gene ambiguous. This CDR3 is 13 amino acids long. CDR1 is LNHNV and CDR2 is YYDKDF in the germline V gene (reference sequence). V gave up 1 base and J gave up 1 base, with 4 bases separating them.

The chain uses TRBV9 and TRBJ1-6; D is possibly TRBD1 (6 bases). The V end lost 7 bases, the J end lost 5 bases, and 16 bases lay between the germline ends. The CDR3 loop spans 15 amino acids. CDR1 and CDR2 (germline): SGDLS, YYNGEE. Here the CDR3 DNA reads TGTGCCAGCGGGGGGCGGGCAGCTAATAATTCACCCCTCCACTTT. Its translation: CASGGRAANNSPLHF.

V usage is TRBV4-1 and J usage is TRBJ1-2; D gene unclear. There are 14 residues in the CDR3. Trimming left V 2 bases short and J 4 bases short, with 11 bases between. Germline loops: CDR1 MGHRA, CDR2 YSYEKL. Here the CDR3 DNA reads TGCGCCAGCAGCCAACCACCTTCGAGCTATGGCTACACCTTC. Protein product: CASSQPPSSYGYTF.

V is TRBV5-6 and J is TRBJ2-3; D ambiguous. CDR1 and CDR2 (germline): SGHDT, YYEEEE. V was trimmed by 3 bases and J by 2 bases, leaving 4 bases between them. The CDR3 contains 12 residues. The CDR3 spells CASSSSTDTQYF. The CDR3 region has the DNA TGTGCCAGCAGCTCGTCCACAGATACGCAGTATTTT.

This clone has a single count. The chain recombines TRBV3-1 (or the pseudogene TRBV3-2) with TRBJ1-3; D call uncertain. The CDR3 extends over 15 amino acids. Trimming took 8 bases from V and 0 from J, leaving 14 bases between them. Germline CDR1 and CDR2: LGHDT and YNNKEL (reference sequence). The chain's CDR3 is CASGVFGYSGNTIYF. The CDR3 DNA follows: TGTGCCAGCGGGGTCTTCGGGTACTCTGGAAACACCATATATTTT.

CDR3 in DNA: TGCGCCAGCAGCCAATGGGACGGAGGAAATGGCTACACCTTC. Translated: CASSQWDGGNGYTF. V usage is TRBV5-1 and J usage is TRBJ1-2, with D perhaps matching TRBD1 (5 bases). Per germline, CDR1 SGHRS and CDR2 YFSETQ. Deletions cut 4 bases from V and 6 bases from J, with 16 bases between. The CDR3 sequence is 14 residues long.

The gene calls are TRBV14 and TRBJ1-2; D may be TRBD1 (5 bases). The length of the CDR3 is 10 residues. The V gene lost 9 bases and the J gene lost 8 bases, with 10 bases spanning the gap. Germline assignment: CDR1 SGHDN and CDR2 FVKESK. DNA for the CDR3: TGTGCCAGTAGGGACCTCGGCTACACCTTC. Its protein is CASRDLGYTF.